This is a list of T cell receptor beta chains from one sample in a study of shared clonotypes between healthy human individuals. Some clones are missing from TCRdb's copy, which holds only in-frame ones; the method was immunoSEQ multiplex PCR. Altogether approximately 320,000 clones are present, about nine tenths being singletons, with the ten largest covering about 16%. What was sequenced was memory CD8+ T cells sorted from blood. The source of these receptors is a man aged 18-30 years in good health. The CDR3 runs from the conserved cysteine through the conserved F or W. A D gene is named only where the DNA matches it firmly. Not all rows give a size; the values are once, few, many and, for expanded clones, a class.

TRBV7-9	.	TRBJ1-1	many	CASSLQQGPEAFF	TGTGCCAGCAGCTTACAGCAAGGTCCTGAAGCTTTCTTT
TRBV6-1	.	TRBJ1-1	.	CASSSIEGTEAFF	TGTGCCAGCAGCTCAATAGAGGGCACTGAAGCTTTCTTT
TRBV11-2	.	TRBJ1-1	.	CASSLGAHPVPGVGAFF	TGTGCCAGCAGCTTAGGAGCCCACCCCGTGCCAGGTGTCGGCGCTTTCTTT
TRBV7-8	TRBD1	TRBJ1-6	.	CASSLGWDRRRNSPLHF	TGTGCCAGCAGCTTAGGGTGGGACAGGCGGCGAAATTCACCCCTCCACTTT
TRBV27	TRBD1	TRBJ2-3	.	CASSPRTGTKDTQYF	TGTGCCAGCAGTCCCCGGACAGGGACCAAGGATACGCAGTATTTT
TRBV2	TRBD2	TRBJ2-5	.	CASRVTSGGSYQETQYF	TGTGCCAGCAGGGTAACTAGCGGAGGATCGTACCAAGAGACCCAGTACTTC
TRBV27	.	TRBJ1-1	.	CASSSPGDEANTEAFF	TGTGCCAGCAGTTCCCCAGGGGATGAGGCGAACACTGAAGCTTTCTTT
TRBV10-1	.	TRBJ1-1	.	CASSDSANTEAFF	TGCGCCAGCAGTGACTCGGCGAACACTGAAGCTTTCTTT
TRBV28	.	TRBJ2-5	.	CASSLGLLRGRKETQYF	TGTGCCAGCAGTTTAGGTCTACTACGGGGGCGCAAGGAGACCCAGTACTTC
TRBV5-1	.	TRBJ1-1	.	CASSFFPAPYRDRAEAFF	TGCGCCAGCAGCTTTTTCCCCGCGCCTTACAGGGATCGGGCTGAAGCTTTCTTT
TRBV4-1	.	TRBJ2-7	.	CASSQGGPFLEGSYEQYF	TGCGCCAGCAGCCAAGGGGGGCCATTCTTGGAGGGATCCTACGAGCAGTACTTC
TRBV6-1	TRBD1	TRBJ1-6	.	CASTGDNSNNSPLHF	TGTGCTAGTACAGGGGATAATTCGAATAATTCACCCCTCCACTTT
TRBV11-2	.	TRBJ2-7	.	CASSLGTSTYEQYF	TGTGCCAGCAGCTTAGGGACCTCCACCTACGAGCAGTACTTC
TRBV7-9	.	TRBJ1-5	.	CASSLAGSGDYSNQPQHF	TGTGCCAGCAGCTTGGCCGGGAGTGGGGATTATAGCAATCAGCCCCAGCATTTT
TRBV7-2	TRBD1	TRBJ2-7	few	CASSSGIGTAYEQYF	TGTGCCAGCAGCTCCGGGATCGGGACAGCCTACGAGCAGTACTTC
TRBV19	.	TRBJ2-7	.	CASSPVPGDYEQYF	TGTGCCAGTAGTCCGGTCCCCGGGGACTACGAGCAGTACTTC
TRBV30	TRBD1	TRBJ1-5	.	CAWNPGTVRGQPQHF	TGTGCCTGGAATCCCGGGACAGTGAGGGGTCAGCCCCAGCATTTT
TRBV9	.	TRBJ2-7	many	CASSVGQTYEQYF	TGTGCCAGCAGCGTCGGACAGACCTACGAGCAGTACTTC
TRBV10-3	.	TRBJ2-4	once	CAISETRGPKEYF	TGTGCCATCAGTGAGACGCGGGGACCCAAGGAGTACTTC
TRBV27	.	TRBJ1-5	.	CASSLAGGNHPQHF	TGTGCCAGCAGTTTGGCGGGCGGGAATCATCCCCAGCATTTT